This T cell receptor (beta chain) is from a study of shared clonotypes between healthy human individuals. Study observations and caveats: The small donor group covered limited genetic and exposure diversity. Exclusively blood specimens were collected; tissue repertoires likely differ. The study found lower generation probabilities in non-shared clonotypes than in those shared by all four donors.

Germline V CDR1 and CDR2: SEHNR, FQNEAQ (reference sequence). The V and J ends lost 5 bases and 6 bases respectively, with 9 bases between them. This CDR3 is built from 12 residues. A word on this clone: As yet, its antigen is unknown. This same CDR3 is encoded by further DNA sequences in the sample.

Per the original methods: Junction-only sequences without quality scores came from ImmunoSEQ, so filtering differed. Using immunoSEQ multiplex PCR, the repertoire was profiled, and TCRdb retains in-frame clones only, with some absent. Clonal size and the V and J genes are those of that table, whereas D and trimming came from the DNA. The table records some 1,900,000 clones, about 95% of them present only once. Naive CD8 cells were CD45RO-negative, positively selected for CCR7, excluding terminally differentiated effector memory CD45RA+ cells. The chain carries TRBV7-9 and TRBJ2-3; tentatively, D is TRBD2 (5 bases). The sequenced material came from naive CD8+ T cells sorted from blood. This sequence was found in a young man in good health. The CDR3: CASSLGIDTQYF. The CDR3 DNA reads TGTGCCAGCAGCCTCGGGATTGATACGCAGTATTTT. Based on the CDR3 plus reference TRBV7-9 and TRBJ2-3, the full variable domain is DTGVSQNPRHKITKRGQNVTFRCDPISEHNRLYWYRQTLGQGPEFLTYFQNEAQLEKSRLLSDRFSAERPKGSFSTLEIQRTEQGDSAMYLCASSLGIDTQYFGPGTRLTVL.